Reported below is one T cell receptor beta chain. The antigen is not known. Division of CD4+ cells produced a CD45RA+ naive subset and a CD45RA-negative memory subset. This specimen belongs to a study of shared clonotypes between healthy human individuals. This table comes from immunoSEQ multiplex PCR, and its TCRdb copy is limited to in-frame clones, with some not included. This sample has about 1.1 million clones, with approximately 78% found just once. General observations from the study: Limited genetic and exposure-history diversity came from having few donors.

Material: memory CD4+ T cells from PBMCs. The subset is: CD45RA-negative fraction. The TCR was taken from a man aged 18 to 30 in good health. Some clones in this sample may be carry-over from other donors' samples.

This CDR3 reads CASSLGSGQNQPQHF. CDR3 DNA sequence: TGTGCCAGCAGTTTAGGTTCGGGACAAAATCAGCCCCAGCATTTT. The chain links TRBV28 to TRBJ1-5; tentative D call: TRBD1 (6 bases). Trimming took 2 bases from V and 4 from J, leaving 12 bases between them. CDR3 length: 15 amino acids. CDR1 is MDHEN and CDR2 is SYDVKM in the germline V gene.